This T cell receptor (beta chain) was sequenced for a study of Graves' ophthalmopathy and Graves' hyperthyroidism. A few counts support this clonotype. Germline-derived CDR1 and CDR2 are SGHRS and YFSETQ. This CDR3 spans 16 amino acids. J gave up 6 bases and V 2 bases, and 13 bases lay outside the gene matches. As the template, RNA transcripts were used to amplify TCR beta CDR3 regions. First-round RT-PCR used HTBI primers; second-round multiplex PCR followed. Via MiXCR, TCRdb re-called the multiplex PCR reads, giving one row per CDR3 protein. The sample comprises 500,000 to 700,000 distinct CDR3 sequences, under 40% of which are singletons, and roughly 4% rests with the top ten.

Sequencing input: peripheral blood or thyroid tissue (not recorded which). This TCR derives from an adult man with Graves' hyperthyroidism. The chain is built from TRBV5-1 and TRBJ1-1; TRBD1 agrees at 7 bases. This CDR3 is CASSFYPGQVTPEAFF. Here the CDR3 DNA reads TGCGCCAGCAGCTTTTACCCTGGACAGGTCACCCCTGAAGCTTTCTTT.